A selection of T cell receptor beta chains follows, all from one sample in a study of blood T cell repertoires in COVID-19. Data came from immunoSEQ multiplex PCR; TCRdb stores just in-frame clones and leaves some out. The table records roughly 53,000 clones, 77% of them present only once. What was sequenced was peripheral blood. The receptor source for this set is a man between 65 and 85 years old with active or convalescent COVID-19. CDR3s include the opening cysteine and the closing phenylalanine or tryptophan. A D gene is named only where the DNA matches it firmly. Some rows mark clone size as missing; the rest say once, few, many or name a class of expanded clone.

>-|-|TRBV7-9|TRBJ1-1
TGTGCCAGCAGCCCCCCGGCTCACAGTGAAGCTTTCTTT
CASSPPAHSEAFF
>TRBD2|-|TRBV7-3|TRBJ2-2
TGTGCCAGCAGCTGGGAGGGAGGAACCGGGGAGCTGTTTTTT
CASSWEGGTGELFF
>TRBD2|few|TRBV4-1|TRBJ2-7
TGCGCCAGCAGCTCCCGGGGGGAGGACCTTTACGAGCAGTACTTC
CASSSRGEDLYEQYF
>-|-|TRBV2|TRBJ1-3
TGTGCCAGCAGTGACTCACGCTACTCTGGAAACACCATATATTTT
CASSDSRYSGNTIYF
>TRBD2|-|TRBV5-6|TRBJ2-1
TGTGCCAGCAGCCCCGGGACTAGCGGGGGGGCTCGGATTCCCAATGAGCAGTTCTTC
CASSPGTSGGARIPNEQFF
>TRBD1|few|TRBV19|TRBJ1-2
TGTGCCAGTAGAGTCCAGCAGGGGGCTGGAGGCTACACCTTC
CASRVQQGAGGYTF
>TRBD1|-|TRBV18|TRBJ1-5
TGTGCCAGCTCAATAGGGACAGGGGGCAATCAGCCCCAGCATTTT
CASSIGTGGNQPQHF
>TRBD2|-|TRBV20-1|TRBJ2-1
TGCAGTGCGAGTAAGCGGGGGGTGGTTAATGAGCAGTTCTTC
CSASKRGVVNEQFF
>-|-|TRBV5-6|TRBJ1-1
TGTGCCAGCAGCTTGAACCACAGGAACACTGAAGCTTTCTTT
CASSLNHRNTEAFF
>-|once|TRBV5-1|TRBJ1-3
TGCGCCAGCAGCTTGGGCAGGGCAGAACCTGGAAACACCATATATTTT
CASSLGRAEPGNTIYF
>-|-|TRBV30|TRBJ1-1
TGTGCCTGGAGCCGCCCTGGGCACTGGGTTGAAGCTTTCTTT
CAWSRPGHWVEAFF
>-|-|TRBV19|TRBJ1-4
TGTGCCAGTAGTCCGTCGCGCAGGGGAAATGAAAAACTGTTTTTT
CASSPSRRGNEKLFF
>-|-|TRBV15|TRBJ2-2
TGTGCCACCAGCAGAGGAAACGGGTTCGGGGAGCTGTTTTTT
CATSRGNGFGELFF
>TRBD1|-|TRBV15|TRBJ1-2
TGTGCCACCAGCAGAGACGGACAGGGGTGGGATGGCTACACCTTC
CATSRDGQGWDGYTF
>TRBD1|-|TRBV28|TRBJ2-1
TGTGCCAGCAGCCCCCTTGGGGACAGGGTAAACAATGAGCAGTTCTTC
CASSPLGDRVNNEQFF
>TRBD2|-|TRBV4-1|TRBJ2-3
TGCGCCAGCAGCCAAGGGACTAGCGGGATCGAAAGCACAGATACGCAGTATTTT
CASSQGTSGIESTDTQYF
>-|-|TRBV27|TRBJ2-7
TGTGCCAGCAGTTTAATTCACAGGGAGGGCGAGCAGTACTTC
CASSLIHREGEQYF
>-|-|TRBV6-6|TRBJ2-5
TGTGCCAGCAGAGTCGGGTGGGTTACCCAGTACTTC
CASRVGWVTQYF
>TRBD2|once|TRBV4-3|TRBJ2-7
TGCGCCAGCAGCCATCTAAGCGCTAGCGGGACCTACGAGCAGTACTTC
CASSHLSASGTYEQYF
>TRBD2|-|TRBV28|TRBJ2-2
TGTGCCAGCAGTACCCGCGGGGGACTGAACACCGGGGAGCTGTTTTTT
CASSTRGGLNTGELFF
>-|-|TRBV3-1/TRBV3-2|TRBJ1-5
TGTGCCAGCAGCCAAGTTTCTGAGGTAGGGCCCCAGCATTTT
CASSQVSEVGPQHF
>-|-|TRBV19|TRBJ1-1
TGTGCCAGTAGTGCCATAATTAGGAACACTGAAGCTTTCTTT
CASSAIIRNTEAFF
>TRBD2|-|TRBV30|TRBJ2-1
TGTGCCTGGAGGGGGACTAGCGGGACCTACAATGAGCAGTTCTTC
CAWRGTSGTYNEQFF
>-|-|TRBV6-5|TRBJ1-1
TGTGCCAGCATCTATGCGTCGGGGGGCACTGAAGCTTTCTTT
CASIYASGGTEAFF
>-|-|TRBV19|TRBJ2-3
TGTGCCAGTAGTATCCAGGGTTCAGATACGCAGTATTTT
CASSIQGSDTQYF
>-|few|TRBV9|TRBJ1-2
TGTGCCAGCGGCAGGGTTACGAGTCACTATGGCTACACCTTC
CASGRVTSHYGYTF
>TRBD1|-|TRBV7-9|TRBJ2-3
TGTGCCAGCATCCCAGGGGGCGGAGGCACAGATACGCAGTATTTT
CASIPGGGGTDTQYF
>-|-|TRBV6-1|TRBJ2-7
TGTGCCAGCAGTGACAGTTTCTACGAGCAGTACTTC
CASSDSFYEQYF
>-|-|TRBV12-5|TRBJ2-3
TGTGCTCGTGGGCAATGGGGGGGGGCGCGGAGCACAGATACGCAGTATTTT
CARGQWGGARSTDTQYF
>-|-|TRBV27|TRBJ1-1
TGTGCCAGCAGAAAGACAGAGAACACTGAAGCTTTCTTT
CASRKTENTEAFF
>-|-|TRBV19|TRBJ2-7
TGTGCCAGTAGCCTAGAGATTTCCTACGAGCAGTACTTC
CASSLEISYEQYF
>-|-|TRBV2|TRBJ1-3
TGTGCCAGCAGTTGGGCAGGGGAAGTTGGAAACACCATATATTTT
CASSWAGEVGNTIYF
>TRBD1|once|TRBV19|TRBJ1-1
TGTGCCAGTAGCCCCGGACAGGGAGGAAGGGCTTTCTTT
CASSPGQGGRAFF
>TRBD1|-|TRBV6-2/TRBV6-3|TRBJ1-5
TGTGCCAGCAGTACGGACAGGTCCTATCAGCCCCAGCATTTT
CASSTDRSYQPQHF
>-|-|TRBV7-2|TRBJ1-2
TGTGCCAGCAGCTTAGTAGGCGGATCTAACTATGGCTACACCTTC
CASSLVGGSNYGYTF
>-|-|TRBV28|TRBJ1-6
TGTGCCAGCAGTTTAGGCAGGGGTAATTCACCCCTCCACTTT
CASSLGRGNSPLHF
>-|-|TRBV4-1|TRBJ1-1
TGCGCCAGCAGCCAAGGACATCTGGGCAGGCTTTACACTGAAGCTTTCTTT
CASSQGHLGRLYTEAFF
>-|-|TRBV5-5|TRBJ1-1
TGTGCCAGCAGCGCAGGGGTGAACACTGAAGCTTTCTTT
CASSAGVNTEAFF
>-|-|TRBV19|TRBJ1-4
TGTGCCAGTAGTATCGTTGGACAAATGAATGAAAAACTGTTTTTT
CASSIVGQMNEKLFF
>TRBD2|-|TRBV14|TRBJ2-5
TGTGCCAGCAGCCCAGGAGAGTTGGTAGCGGGATGGGAGACCCAGTACTTC
CASSPGELVAGWETQYF
>TRBD1|-|TRBV27|TRBJ1-6
TGTGCCACCGCGTGGAGGACAGGGAATTCACCCCTCCACTTT
CATAWRTGNSPLHF
>TRBD2|-|TRBV6-2/TRBV6-3|TRBJ2-1
TGTGCCAGCAGCCTTAGCGGGAGGGAAGATGAGCAGTTCTTC
CASSLSGREDEQFF
>TRBD1|-|TRBV19|TRBJ1-2
TGTGCCACCCCGTCAGGGGGCGACGGCTACACCTTC
CATPSGGDGYTF
>TRBD1|-|TRBV6-5|TRBJ1-1
TGTGCCAGCAGTACCGACAGGGTGGGAGCTTTCTTT
CASSTDRVGAFF
>TRBD1|-|TRBV28|TRBJ1-2
TGTGCCAGCAGTCAGGCAGACAGGGGGGGCTACACCTTC
CASSQADRGGYTF
>-|-|TRBV9|TRBJ1-3
TGTGCCAGCAGCCCCCAAGAGTTCTCCGGAAACACCATATATTTT
CASSPQEFSGNTIYF
>TRBD2|few|TRBV11-2|TRBJ2-7
TGTGCCAGCAGCTTAGTAGCGGGCTACGAGCAGTACTTC
CASSLVAGYEQYF
>TRBD2|-|TRBV2|TRBJ2-5
TGTGCCAGCAGTAAGGCTAGCGGGAGGCCAGAGACCCAGTACTTC
CASSKASGRPETQYF
>-|-|TRBV19|TRBJ1-4
TGTGCCAGTAGTATTTCAGGGCAGATTGAAAAACTGTTTTTT
CASSISGQIEKLFF
>TRBD1|-|TRBV9|TRBJ1-6
TGTGCCAGCAGCGGGGGGACAGGGACTAATTCACCCCTCCACTTT
CASSGGTGTNSPLHF
>-|-|TRBV24-1|TRBJ2-3
TGTGCCACCAGGGCCTCCGGAGGACTTACAAATACGCAGTATTTT
CATRASGGLTNTQYF
>-|-|TRBV7-2|TRBJ1-1
TGTGCCAGCAGCGACTCGGCTGGGAGGCCTGAAGCTTTCTTT
CASSDSAGRPEAFF
>TRBD1|-|TRBV7-9|TRBJ1-2
TGTGCCAGCAGCCCAAGGACAGGGGGCGGCTACACCTTC
CASSPRTGGGYTF